A selection of T cell receptor beta chains follows, all from one sample in a study of beta chain features in type 1 diabetes. The repertoire was sequenced with immunoSEQ multiplex PCR; TCRdb's copy has only in-frame clones and lacks some. The profile covers under 400,000 clones, with around a fifth appearing a single time and around 0.045% taken by the ten largest. Sequencing used naive CD4+ T cells from blood. These receptors originate from a woman between 18 and 29 years old in good health. Both conserved end residues are trimmed from each CDR3. The D gene is left open where the match is weak.

J: TRBJ2-7
V: TRBV28
D: .
CDR3: ASTGSGSYEQY

J: TRBJ2-5
V: TRBV7-2
D: .
CDR3: ASSRQVAYQETQY

J: TRBJ2-2
V: TRBV6-6
D: TRBD2
CDR3: ASSTGTSGTGELF

J: TRBJ1-1
V: TRBV4-1
D: .
CDR3: ASSQVTAWNTEAF

J: TRBJ2-7
V: TRBV7-2
D: .
CDR3: ASSAVAGHEQY

J: TRBJ1-1
V: TRBV18
D: .
CDR3: ASSPTRGTLGTEAF

J: TRBJ2-3
V: TRBV2
D: .
CDR3: ASMTSPSPTDTQY

J: TRBJ2-1
V: TRBV4-1
D: TRBD1
CDR3: ASSLGQGYNEQF

J: TRBJ1-2
V: TRBV2
D: TRBD1
CDR3: ASRGQGIYGYT

J: TRBJ2-2
V: TRBV15
D: .
CDR3: ATSRFTGTGELF